A single sample is the source of the 6 T cell receptor beta chains below, sequenced in a study of cytomegalovirus exposure and HLA in healthy donors. PCR was performed using 60 Vbeta and 13 Jbeta primers. TCRdb keeps only in-frame clones here, not all; method: immunoSEQ multiplex PCR. This repertoire shows about 120,000 clones, roughly three quarters found once; its top ten account for roughly 1.6%. Material: PBMCs. These receptor sequences come from a woman younger than 35 in good health and CMV-seronegative.

The chain employs TRBV7-9 and TRBJ2-1; possible D gene TRBD2, 6 bases. The CDR3 has 15 amino acids. CDR1 and CDR2 from the germline V gene are SEHNR and FQNEAQ (reference sequence). The V end lost 7 bases, the J end lost 2 bases, and 15 bases lay between the germline ends. CDR3 loop: CASTPGGTPYNEQFF. CDR3 DNA: TGTGCCAGCACGCCTGGGGGGACCCCCTACAATGAGCAGTTCTTC.

This clone was seen once. The chain combines TRBV6-1 with TRBJ1-5; 8 nucleotides align to TRBD1. The CDR3 has 14 amino acids. J gave up 4 bases and V 6 bases, and 5 bases lay outside the gene matches. Germline assignment: CDR1 MNHNS and CDR2 SASEGT. CDR3 amino acids: CASRERTGNQPQHF. The CDR3, as DNA: TGTGCCAGCAGGGAGAGGACAGGGAATCAGCCCCAGCATTTT.

The chain combines TRBV4-1 with TRBJ2-7; maybe TRBD1 (5 bases). Looked up from germline, CDR1 is MGHRA and CDR2 is YSYEKL. The CDR3 consists of 16 residues. V shed 0 bases and J shed 2 bases, with 14 bases lying between them. CDR3 in amino acids: CASSQDWGLPTYEQYF. CDR3 nucleotide sequence: TGCGCCAGCAGCCAAGATTGGGGCCTTCCTACCTACGAGCAGTACTTC.

The gene calls are TRBV6-6 and TRBJ1-1; the D is unclear. Trimming pared 0 bases from V and 0 bases from J, leaving 11 bases between. The CDR3 length is 16 residues. Germline V CDR1 and CDR2: MNHNY, SVGAGI (reference sequence). This CDR3 is CASSYSGDRLNTEAFF. CDR3 bases: TGTGCCAGCAGTTACTCTGGAGACCGGTTGAACACTGAAGCTTTCTTT.

The chain employs TRBV2 and TRBJ1-5; 8 nucleotides line up with TRBD1. This CDR3 region has 15 residues. Germline V gene sequence: CDR1 SNHLY, CDR2 FYNNEI. Germline trimming cut 1 base from V and 2 bases from J; bases unmatched to any gene: 1. The CDR3: CASSEGTGRNQPQHF. For the CDR3, the DNA is TGTGCCAGCAGTGAAGGGACAGGGCGCAATCAGCCCCAGCATTTT. Based on the CDR3 plus reference TRBV2 and TRBJ1-5, the full variable domain is EPEVTQTPSHQVTQMGQEVILRCVPISNHLYFYWYRQILGQKVEFLVSFYNNEISEKSEIFDDQFSVERPDGSNFTLKIRSTKLEDSAMYFCASSEGTGRNQPQHFGDGTRLSIL.

In DNA form, the CDR3 reads TGTGCCAGCAGTGCAACAGGGATTGCTAATGAAAAACTGTTTTTT. It specifies CASSATGIANEKLFF. This sequence joins TRBV6-1 and TRBJ1-4; TRBD1 might be the D (6 bases). The V gene lost 4 bases and the J gene lost 3 bases, with 12 bases spanning the gap. CDR3 length: 15 residues. Germline CDR1 is MNHNS and CDR2 is SASEGT.